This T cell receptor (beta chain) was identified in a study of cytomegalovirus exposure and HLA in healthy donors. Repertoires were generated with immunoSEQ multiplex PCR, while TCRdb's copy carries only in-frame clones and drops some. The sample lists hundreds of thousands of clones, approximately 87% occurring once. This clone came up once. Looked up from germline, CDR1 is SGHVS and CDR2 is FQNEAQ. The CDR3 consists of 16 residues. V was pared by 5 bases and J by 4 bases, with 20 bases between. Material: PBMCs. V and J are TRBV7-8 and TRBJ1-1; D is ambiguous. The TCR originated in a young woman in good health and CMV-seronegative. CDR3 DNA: TGTGCCAGCAGCACCATTTACGGAACAGTGGCCACTGAAGCTTTCTTT. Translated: CASSTIYGTVATEAFF. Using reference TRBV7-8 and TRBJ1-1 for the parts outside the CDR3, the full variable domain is GAGVSQSPRYKVAKRGQDVALRCDPISGHVSLFWYQQALGQGPEFLTYFQNEAQLDKSGLPSDRFFAERPEGSVSTLKIQRTQQEDSAVYLCASSTIYGTVATEAFFGQGTRLTVV.